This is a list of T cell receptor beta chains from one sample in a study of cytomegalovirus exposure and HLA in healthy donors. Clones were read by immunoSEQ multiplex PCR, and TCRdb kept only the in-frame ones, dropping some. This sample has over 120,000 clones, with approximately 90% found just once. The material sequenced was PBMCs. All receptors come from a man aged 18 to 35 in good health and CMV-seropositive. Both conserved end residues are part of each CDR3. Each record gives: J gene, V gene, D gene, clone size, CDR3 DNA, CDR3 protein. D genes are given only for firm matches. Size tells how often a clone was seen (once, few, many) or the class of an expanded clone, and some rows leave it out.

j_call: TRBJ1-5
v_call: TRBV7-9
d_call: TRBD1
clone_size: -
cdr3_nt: TGTGCCAGCAGCTCGGGACAGGAGATTATCAATCAGCCCCAGCATTTT
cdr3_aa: CASSSGQEIINQPQHF

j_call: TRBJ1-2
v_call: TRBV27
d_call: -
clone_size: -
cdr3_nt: TGTGCCAGCAGTTTTTGGCCAGGATTGCATGACTATGGCTACACCTTC
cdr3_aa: CASSFWPGLHDYGYTF

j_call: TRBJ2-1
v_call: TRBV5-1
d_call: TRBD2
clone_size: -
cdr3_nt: TGCGCCAGCAGACTAGCGGGAGCCAATGAGCAGTTCTTC
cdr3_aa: CASRLAGANEQFF

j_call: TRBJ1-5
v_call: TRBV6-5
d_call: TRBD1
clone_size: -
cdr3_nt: TGTGCCAGCAGTACAGGGGATCGGAGCAATCAGCCCCAGCATTTT
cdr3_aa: CASSTGDRSNQPQHF

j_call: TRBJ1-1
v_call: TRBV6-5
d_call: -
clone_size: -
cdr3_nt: TGTGCCAGCAGTTACGGGGGAGGGGCCACTGAAGCTTTCTTT
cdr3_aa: CASSYGGGATEAFF

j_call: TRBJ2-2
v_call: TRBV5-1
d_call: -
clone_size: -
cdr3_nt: TGCGCCAGCAGCCACCTAGAAGCATCTTACCTAACCGGGGAGCTGTTTTTT
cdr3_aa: CASSHLEASYLTGELFF

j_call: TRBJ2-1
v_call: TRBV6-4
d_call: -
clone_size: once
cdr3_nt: TGTGCCAGCATGGTAGGGGCTAGCTCCTACAATGAGCAGTTCTTC
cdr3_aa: CASMVGASSYNEQFF

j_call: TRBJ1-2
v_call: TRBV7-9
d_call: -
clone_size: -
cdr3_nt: TGTGCCAGCAGCTTAGGTGGCCCAAGAAGAAGTGGCTACACCTTC
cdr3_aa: CASSLGGPRRSGYTF

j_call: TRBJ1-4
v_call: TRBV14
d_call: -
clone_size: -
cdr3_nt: TGTGCCAGCAGCCCGTTTAATGAAAAACTGTTTTTT
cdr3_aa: CASSPFNEKLFF

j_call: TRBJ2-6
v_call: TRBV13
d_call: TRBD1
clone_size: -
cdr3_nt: TGTGCCAGCAGCCCGGACAGGTTTGCTGGGGCCAACGTCCTGACTTTC
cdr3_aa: CASSPDRFAGANVLTF

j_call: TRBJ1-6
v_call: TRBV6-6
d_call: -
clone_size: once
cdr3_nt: TGTGCCAGCAGTTCGAAGGGGATGTCCGGTAAAAGGAACCTCCACTTT
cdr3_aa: CASSSKGMSGKRNLHF

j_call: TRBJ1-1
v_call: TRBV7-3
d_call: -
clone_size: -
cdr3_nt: TGTGCCAGCAGCTTAGGGAGGAACACTGAAGCTTTCTTT
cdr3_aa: CASSLGRNTEAFF

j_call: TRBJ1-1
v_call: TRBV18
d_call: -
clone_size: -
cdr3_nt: TGTGCCAGCTCACCAGCTAACAGGGTAACTGAAGCTTTCTTT
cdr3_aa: CASSPANRVTEAFF

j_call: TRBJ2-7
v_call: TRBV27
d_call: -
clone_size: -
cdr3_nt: TGTGCCAGCAAACAATGGGGGGGGCCTTATGAGCAGTACTTC
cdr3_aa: CASKQWGGPYEQYF

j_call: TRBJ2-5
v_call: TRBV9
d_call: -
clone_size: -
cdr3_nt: TGTGCCAGCAGCTACAGGGCCCAAGAGACCCAGTACTTC
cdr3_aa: CASSYRAQETQYF

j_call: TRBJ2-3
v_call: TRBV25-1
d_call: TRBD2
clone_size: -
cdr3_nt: TGTGCCAGCAGCCGCCCAGGAGCGGGAGGAACAGATACGCAGTATTTT
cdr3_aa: CASSRPGAGGTDTQYF

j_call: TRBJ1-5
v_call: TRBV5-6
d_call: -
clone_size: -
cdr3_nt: TGTGCCAGCCAACTGGGTTACGGGGGTGCAGGCCAGCCCCAGCATTTT
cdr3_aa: CASQLGYGGAGQPQHF

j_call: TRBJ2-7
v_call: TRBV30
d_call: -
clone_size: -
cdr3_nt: TGTGCCTGGAGTGACCTACAGGGACAAGGCCAAGGAGAGCAGTACTTC
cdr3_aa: CAWSDLQGQGQGEQYF

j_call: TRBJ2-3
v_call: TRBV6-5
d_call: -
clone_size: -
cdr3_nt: TGTGCCAGCAGTTACTCGATAGGGGCTAGCACAGATACGCAGTATTTT
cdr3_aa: CASSYSIGASTDTQYF

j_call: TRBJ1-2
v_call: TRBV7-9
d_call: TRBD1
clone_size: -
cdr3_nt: TGTGCCAGCGGTGGACAGGGGTTAGGCTATGGCTACACCTTC
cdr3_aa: CASGGQGLGYGYTF

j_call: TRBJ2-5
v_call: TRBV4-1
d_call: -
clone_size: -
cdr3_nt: TGCGCCAGCAGCCAAGCGCGGGGAGAAGAGACCCAGTACTTC
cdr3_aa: CASSQARGEETQYF

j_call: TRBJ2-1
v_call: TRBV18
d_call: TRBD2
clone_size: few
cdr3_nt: TGTGCCAGCTCACCCTCAAAGCTAGCGGGAGCCCTCTACAATGAGCAGTTCTTC
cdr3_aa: CASSPSKLAGALYNEQFF

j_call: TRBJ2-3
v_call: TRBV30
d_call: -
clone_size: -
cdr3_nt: TGTGCCTGGACGGTCGGCACAGATACGCAGTATTTT
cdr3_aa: CAWTVGTDTQYF

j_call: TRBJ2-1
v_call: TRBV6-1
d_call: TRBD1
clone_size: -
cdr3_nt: TGTGCCAGCAGAAAAGGGACAGGGGGAGGCAATGAGCAGTTCTTC
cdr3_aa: CASRKGTGGGNEQFF

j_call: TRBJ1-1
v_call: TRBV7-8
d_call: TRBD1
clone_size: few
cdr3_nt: TGTGCCAGTTGGGACAGTAGAATGAACACTGAAGCTTTCTTT
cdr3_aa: CASWDSRMNTEAFF

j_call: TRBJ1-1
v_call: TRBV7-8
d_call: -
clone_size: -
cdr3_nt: TGTGCCACCTCAGTTAACGGGGACATTCGGAACACTGAAGCTTTCTTT
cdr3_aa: CATSVNGDIRNTEAFF

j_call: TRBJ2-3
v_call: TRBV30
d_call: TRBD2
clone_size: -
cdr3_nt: TGTGCCTGGAGTGGCGGACTAGTACAGCCAGATACGCAGTATTTT
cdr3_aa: CAWSGGLVQPDTQYF

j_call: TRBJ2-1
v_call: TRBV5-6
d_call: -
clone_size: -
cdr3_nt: TGTGCCAGCAGCTTGGGCGTCTCCCACAATGAGCAGTTCTTC
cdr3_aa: CASSLGVSHNEQFF

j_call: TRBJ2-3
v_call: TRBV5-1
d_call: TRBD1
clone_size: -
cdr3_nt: TGCGCCAGCAGCGGAGGGACAGGGGCCACAGATACGCAGTATTTT
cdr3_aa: CASSGGTGATDTQYF

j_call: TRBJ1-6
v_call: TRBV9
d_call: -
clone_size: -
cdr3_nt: TGTGCCAGCAGCCTCTCGGCAGGGAATTCACCCCTCCACTTT
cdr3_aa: CASSLSAGNSPLHF

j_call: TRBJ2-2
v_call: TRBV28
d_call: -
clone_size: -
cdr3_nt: TGTGCCAGCAGTTTATCCCGGCTCAGGGTTATTGGGGCCGGGGAGCTGTTTTTT
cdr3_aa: CASSLSRLRVIGAGELFF

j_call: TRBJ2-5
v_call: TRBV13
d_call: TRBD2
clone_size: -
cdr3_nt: TGTGCCAGCAGCATAAAAACGGCCGGGACTAGCACGGAGACCCAGTACTTC
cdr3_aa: CASSIKTAGTSTETQYF

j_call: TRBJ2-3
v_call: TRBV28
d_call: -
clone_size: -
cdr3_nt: TGTGCCAGCACCTTTTACGGGGTAGAGGAAATCGGTACGCAGTATTTT
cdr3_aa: CASTFYGVEEIGTQYF

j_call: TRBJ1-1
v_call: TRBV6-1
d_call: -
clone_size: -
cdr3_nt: TGTGCCAGCAGACAGGCCCTCACTGAAGCTTTCTTT
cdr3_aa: CASRQALTEAFF

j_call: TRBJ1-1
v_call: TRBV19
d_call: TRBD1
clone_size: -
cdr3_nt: TGTGCCAGTAGTATCCGGGACAGGGCTACCCCTCTCACTGAAGCTTTCTTT
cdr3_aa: CASSIRDRATPLTEAFF

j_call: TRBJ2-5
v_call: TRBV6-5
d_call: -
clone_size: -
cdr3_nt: TGTGCCAGCGGAGAAGACCCTCGAGAGACCCAGTACTTC
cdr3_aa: CASGEDPRETQYF

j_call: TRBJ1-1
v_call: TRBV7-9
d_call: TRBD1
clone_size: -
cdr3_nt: TGTGCCAGCAGCTTACAGGGGACAGGGAACACTGAAGCTTTCTTT
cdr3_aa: CASSLQGTGNTEAFF

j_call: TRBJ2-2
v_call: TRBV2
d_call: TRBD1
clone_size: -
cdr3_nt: TGTGCCAGCAGTTACGGGACAGGGGGCACCGGGGAGCTGTTTTTT
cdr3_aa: CASSYGTGGTGELFF

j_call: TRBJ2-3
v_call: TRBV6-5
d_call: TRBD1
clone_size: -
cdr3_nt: TGTGCCAGCAGTATGGACAGGAGTTACGATACGCAGTATTTT
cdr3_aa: CASSMDRSYDTQYF

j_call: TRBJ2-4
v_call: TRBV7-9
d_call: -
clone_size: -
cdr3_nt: TGTGCCAGCAGCTTCCCCTCCGGGACATTAAACATTCAGTACTTC
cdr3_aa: CASSFPSGTLNIQYF

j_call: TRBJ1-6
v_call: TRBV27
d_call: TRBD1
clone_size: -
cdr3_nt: TGTGCCAGCAGTTGGACAGGGCTGGATTCACCCCTCCACTTT
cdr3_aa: CASSWTGLDSPLHF

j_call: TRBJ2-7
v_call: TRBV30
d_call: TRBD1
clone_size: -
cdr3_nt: TGTGCCTGGGGGGGGACAGGATCCTACGAGCAGTACTTC
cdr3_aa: CAWGGTGSYEQYF

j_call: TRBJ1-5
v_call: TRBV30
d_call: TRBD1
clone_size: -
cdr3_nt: TGTGCCTGGAGTGTAAGGGGGCGTAAGGCGCTTAGCAATCAGCCCCAGCATTTT
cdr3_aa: CAWSVRGRKALSNQPQHF

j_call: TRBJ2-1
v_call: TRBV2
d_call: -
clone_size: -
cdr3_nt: TGTGCCAGCCTTACGAACCTAGAGCAGTTCTTC
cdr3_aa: CASLTNLEQFF

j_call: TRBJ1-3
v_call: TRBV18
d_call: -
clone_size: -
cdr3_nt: TGTGCCAGCTCACCCCTAGACTCTGGAAACACCATATATTTT
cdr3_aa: CASSPLDSGNTIYF

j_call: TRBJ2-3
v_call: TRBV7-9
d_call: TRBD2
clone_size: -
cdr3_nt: TGTGCCAGCAGCTTATGGGCTAGCGGGGGCCGAGATACGCAGTATTTT
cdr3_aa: CASSLWASGGRDTQYF

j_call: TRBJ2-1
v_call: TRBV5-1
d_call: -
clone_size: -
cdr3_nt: TGCGCCAGCAGCTTGGCTGGCCAAAACAATGAGCAGTTCTTC
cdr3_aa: CASSLAGQNNEQFF

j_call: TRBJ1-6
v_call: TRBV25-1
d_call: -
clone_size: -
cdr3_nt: TGTGCCAGCAGTGTTGCGCTTCTGGGCTCACCCCTCCACTTT
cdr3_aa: CASSVALLGSPLHF

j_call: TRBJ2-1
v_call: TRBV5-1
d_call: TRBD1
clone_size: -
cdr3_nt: TGCGCCAGCAGCTCTTCGACAGGGGGAAATGAGCAGTTCTTC
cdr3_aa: CASSSSTGGNEQFF

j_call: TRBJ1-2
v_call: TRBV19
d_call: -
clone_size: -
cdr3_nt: TGTGCCAGCCGTACTTCTAACTATGGCTACACCTTC
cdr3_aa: CASRTSNYGYTF

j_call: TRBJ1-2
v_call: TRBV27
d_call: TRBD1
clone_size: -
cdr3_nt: TGTGCCAGCAGTTTACGGACAGGGAATGGCTACACCTTC
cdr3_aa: CASSLRTGNGYTF

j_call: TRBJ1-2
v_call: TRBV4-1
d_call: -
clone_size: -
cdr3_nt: TGCGCCAGCAGCCAACTCGCAGGTGACTATGGCTACACCTTC
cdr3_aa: CASSQLAGDYGYTF

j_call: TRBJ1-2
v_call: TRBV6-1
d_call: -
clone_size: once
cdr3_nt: TGTGCCAGCAGTGAAGCGGCGGGGACTAACTATGGCTACACCTTC
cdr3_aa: CASSEAAGTNYGYTF

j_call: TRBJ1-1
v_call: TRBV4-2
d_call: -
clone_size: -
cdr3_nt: TGTGCCAGCAGCCGGGGGGGGACTGAAGCTTTCTTT
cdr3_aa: CASSRGGTEAFF

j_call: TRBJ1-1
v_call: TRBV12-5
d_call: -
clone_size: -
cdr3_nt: TGTGCTAGTGGTTGGCAGGATGAAGCTTTCTTT
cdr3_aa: CASGWQDEAFF

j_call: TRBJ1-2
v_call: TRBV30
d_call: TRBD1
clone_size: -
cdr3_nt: TGTGCCTGGCTGTCCGGGACAGCTAATAACTATGGCTACACCTTC
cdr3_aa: CAWLSGTANNYGYTF

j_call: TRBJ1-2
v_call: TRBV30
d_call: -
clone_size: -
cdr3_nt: TGTGCCTGGAGTGTCAGGGACTATGGCTACACCTTC
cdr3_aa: CAWSVRDYGYTF

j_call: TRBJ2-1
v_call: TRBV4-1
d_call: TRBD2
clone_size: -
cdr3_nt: TGCGCCAGCAGCCATTCGCGGACTAGGACTAACTACAATGAGCAGTTCTTC
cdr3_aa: CASSHSRTRTNYNEQFF

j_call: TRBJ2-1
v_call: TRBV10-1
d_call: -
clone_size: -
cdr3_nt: TGCGCCAGCAGTGAGAGCCAGGCGGGGGCTTATGAGCAGTTCTTC
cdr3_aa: CASSESQAGAYEQFF

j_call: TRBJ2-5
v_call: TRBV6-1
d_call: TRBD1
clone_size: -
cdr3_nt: TGTGCCAGCATTTTGACAGGGGGTAAAGAGACCCAGTACTTC
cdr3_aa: CASILTGGKETQYF